This TCR beta chain is from a study of identical twins (TCRdb year 2016). Context from the whole study: To test whether fetal clonotypes persist, this study deep-sequenced TCR alpha and beta repertoires from monozygotic twins, from unrelated adults of various ages, and from cord blood. Replicate twin experiments were performed at different times using different library preparation protocols to rule out contamination.

Libraries were constructed by 5' RACE. TCRdb shows the sequencer as Illumina HiSeq 2000. A universal primer binding site was introduced by template switching, and a unique molecular identifier was present in the final cDNA, enabling accurate counting of TCR cDNA molecules. Specific primers in the conserved constant-segment region were used to synthesize first-strand cDNA for TCR alpha and beta chains. To control for contamination, each cDNA library was double barcoded with a SMART-Mk sample barcode plus Illumina barcodes. TruSeq adapter sequences and Illumina sample barcodes were added in two successive PCR steps. The Illumina HiSeq platform was used with custom primers to sequence TCR alpha and beta cDNA libraries. In the paper's pipeline: MiGEC processed the raw reads to extract unique molecular identifiers, while MiXCR was used to determine the CDR3 positions. Recombination models were inferred per individual with the repgenHMM and IGoR tools using an EM algorithm. Shared clonotypes were analyzed with the tcR package in R, and sharing was normalized by the product of cloneset sizes. To study raw recombination free of thymic and clonal selection effects, out-of-frame nonproductive sequences were analyzed. TCRdb reworked the public reads: Q25 trimming with fastp, MiXCR clone assembly, productive beta chains retained. One record per CDR3 amino acid sequence lists the most common genes and DNA. For this entry, the V and J calls and clone size follow TCRdb and not the study's own pipeline. For this sample there are roughly 200,000 distinct CDR3 sequences; roughly 15% appear just once. 40% to 45% of the sample is held by the ten biggest clonotypes.

The investigation overall reported the following: In beta out-of-frame sequences, excess twin sharing was weaker, because having fewer shared sequences lowered the signal-to-noise ratio. Fewer insertions were carried by abundant cord blood beta clonotypes, a similar but weaker trend appeared in young adult naive repertoires, and no such trend appeared in memory repertoires. Invariant T cells such as MAIT and iNKT could partly confound zero-insertion analyses, though diverse VJ usage argued against this for most clonotypes. Compared with coincidental sharing between unrelated individuals, out-of-frame TCR alpha sequences shared between twins had an excess of sequences with low generation probability. Out-of-frame TCR alpha sharing in monozygotic twins was systematically underestimated by recombination models, whereas sharing between unrelated individuals was in agreement with the recombination models. Because the same donors could not be followed over many years, conclusions were based on cross-sectional statistical analysis.

Notes on this clonotype: The antigen this receptor binds is unknown. No base quality information exists; no much larger clone differs at one position.

CDR1 is given as MNHNS and CDR2 as SASEGT, both from the germline V gene. The V end loses 10 bases and the J end loses 3 bases, and a stretch of 12 bases separates them. There are 13 amino acids in the CDR3, from cysteine to phenylalanine inclusive. The retained sequence is limited to the CDR3, 39 bases, with the frame set at the first base. Every donor was a healthy Caucasian. The twin cohort comprised three pairs of female monozygotic twins, all aged roughly 18 to 30 years. Positive isolation kits from Invitrogen were used to isolate CD4+ and CD8+ T cell populations. This sample was also put to use in a study of T cells expressing NK-cell markers. The second study, in turn, reports: Eight donors provided sorted CD3+CD56+NKG2C+, CD3+CD56+NKG2C- and CD3+CD56-NKG2C+ T-cell subsets, whose TCR beta-chain repertoires were profiled. Among the eight sequenced donors, only one was HCMV-seronegative, while the other seven were HCMV-seropositive. To restrict sorting to alphabetaTCR-expressing T cells, an anti-gammadeltaTCR antibody was added in several experiments. In several donors, the dominant CD3+CD56+NKG2C+ clonotypes were among the top 10 CD8+ clonotypes and accounted for roughly 1.0-8% of CD8+ T cells. Those dominant clonotypes were again the most abundant among CD3+CD56-NKG2C+ cells in a handful of donors, at about 28.3-65%. It remained unclear whether the expanded NKG2C-expressing T cell clones were specific for HCMV antigens. Randomly selected healthy volunteers, three men and five women, were used as the eight sequenced donors. A commercial ELISA kit detecting HCMV-specific IgG in serum was used to determine HCMV serostatus. MIGEC was used to demultiplex reads and group the reads by UMI, and MiTCR was used to assemble and quantify clonotypes. Only TCR cDNA sequences supported by at least two reads were kept to exclude erroneous sequences. Downstream repertoire analysis used the tcR package, and clonotypes were matched across fractions by CDR3 nucleotide sequence plus V segment. Antigen specificity was annotated against VDJdb with VDJmatch, allowing one amino acid substitution in CDR3.

The clonotype originates from a woman under 30 in good health. Sequenced sample: CD8+ T cells sorted from blood. The sequence joins TRBV6-1 to TRBJ2-2; the D region is possibly TRBD1 or TRBD2, each matching across 5 bases. The base sequence is TGTGCCACGGGGCAACTGGACACCGGGGAGCTGTTTTTT. It is translated as CATGQLDTGELFF.